This entry concerns a single T cell receptor beta chain. No antigen is known for it. Treatment in this sample: roughly 19 received Ad26.COV2.S at low or high dose, single or two shots; several received placebo; per-sample allocation not given. At day 63 after the first vaccine or placebo injection, samples were drawn. Here immunoSEQ multiplex PCR was the method, and the copy in TCRdb shows in-frame clones only, minus some. The data contain about 680,000 clones, roughly 90% of them singletons. The data belong to a study of Ad26.COV2.S vaccination and SARS-CoV-2 variants. Overall study context: The study gave Ad26.COV2.S intramuscularly, once or twice 56 days apart. The study, taken as a whole, reports: It was vaccine recipients, not placebo recipients, who had the higher spike-specific TCR breadth. After vaccination, reports described spike-specific CD8+ and CD4+ T cell responses as showing substantial breadth.

The CDR3 length is 17 residues. V dropped 4 bases and J dropped 1 base, with 21 bases sitting between them. Germline V gene lookup returns CDR1 SGHNT and CDR2 YYREEE (reference sequence). The sequencing used peripheral blood, collected in a trial of Ad26.COV2.S vaccine versus placebo. The chain couples TRBV5-4 to TRBJ2-7; D possibly corresponds to TRBD1 (7 bases). The clonotype was recovered from a person between 18 and 59 years old who received the Ad26.COV2.S COVID-19 vaccine or a placebo. The DNA of the CDR3 is TGTGCCAGCAGCCCAGGGGGAGGCGGCTACGGGTCCTACGAGCAGTACTTC. Translation gives CASSPGGGGYGSYEQYF.